The rows below give T cell receptor beta chains drawn from one sample of a study of T-cell memory formation after mild COVID-19. TCRdb reprocessed the 5' RACE reads with MiXCR, giving one entry per CDR3 protein. Among more than 55,000 distinct CDR3 sequences listed, over 7.5% were seen once. Specimen: PBMCs or a T cell subset sorted from them (not recorded which). The receptors originated from a man between 18 and 35 years old who had mild COVID-19 (a few samples of this study predate the infection). Cell type and time point are not known. The CDR3 runs from the conserved cysteine through the conserved F or W. A D gene is named only where the DNA matches it firmly. Where a row states a size, it is once, few, many or the class of an expanded clone; other rows omit it.

V gene	clone size	D gene	J gene	CDR3 DNA	CDR3 protein
TRBV11-1	few	-	TRBJ2-3	TGTGCCAGCAGCTTGGGACAAGCAGATACGCAGTATTTT	CASSLGQADTQYF
TRBV24-1	few	-	TRBJ1-5	TGTGCCACCAGTGATTCCGACAGCGCAAGGAGTGCGCCCCAGCATTTT	CATSDSDSARSAPQHF
TRBV29-1	few	-	TRBJ2-5	TGCAGCGTTGACTCAGGGGCTGGGGAGACCCAGTACTTC	CSVDSGAGETQYF
TRBV20-1	few	-	TRBJ1-1	TGCAGTGCGTCGGAGGCGAACACTGAAGCTTTCTTT	CSASEANTEAFF
TRBV7-3	many	-	TRBJ2-2	TGTGCCAGCAGCTTAGGACAGTTTGCCGGGGAGCTGTTTTTT	CASSLGQFAGELFF
TRBV11-2	many	-	TRBJ2-1	TGTGCCAGCAGCTTAGTGCTCTCCTACAATGAGCAGTTCTTC	CASSLVLSYNEQFF
TRBV5-1	many	TRBD1	TRBJ1-1	TGCGCCAGCAGCTTGAGTCAGGGGGCCACTGAAGCTTTCTTT	CASSLSQGATEAFF
TRBV6-2/TRBV6-3	-	-	TRBJ1-6	TGTGCCAGCATCCAAGGCGGAGTGACGAATTCACCCCTCCACTTT	CASIQGGVTNSPLHF
TRBV4-3	few	-	TRBJ2-4	TGCGCCAGCAGCTTGGGGGGCCAAACCAAAAACATTCAGTACTTC	CASSLGGQTKNIQYF
TRBV7-2	-	-	TRBJ1-2	TGTGCCAGCAGCTTGGGGATTTCTAACTATGGCTACACCTTC	CASSLGISNYGYTF
TRBV12-3/TRBV12-4	few	-	TRBJ2-1	TGTGCCAGCGCCGAGTACAATGAGCAGTTCTTC	CASAEYNEQFF
TRBV4-1	many	-	TRBJ2-7	TGCGCCAGCAGCCAAGACCACGGGGTCCGGGAGCAGTACTTC	CASSQDHGVREQYF
TRBV7-6	many	-	TRBJ2-1	TGTGCCAGCAGCGTAAGCACAGGGCGCAATGAGCAGTTCTTC	CASSVSTGRNEQFF
TRBV5-1	few	-	TRBJ2-3	TGCGCCAGCAGCTTGGTTGGGAGAAGCACAGATACGCAGTATTTT	CASSLVGRSTDTQYF
TRBV7-7	few	TRBD1	TRBJ2-2	TGTGCCAGCAGCCAGGGGGAATGGCCCGGGGAGCTGTTTTTT	CASSQGEWPGELFF
TRBV7-3	many	-	TRBJ2-3	TGTGCCAGCAGCTTAAGCCCCTCCCTCGGCACAGATACGCAGTATTTT	CASSLSPSLGTDTQYF
TRBV6-6	-	TRBD1	TRBJ2-2	TGTGCCAGCAGTGACAGGCGGGGGACAGGGGGTTTCGGGGAGCTGTTTTTT	CASSDRRGTGGFGELFF
TRBV7-2	few	TRBD1	TRBJ2-1	TGTGCCAGCAGCAAGGACCGGGACAGTTCCTACAATGAGCAGTTCTTC	CASSKDRDSSYNEQFF
TRBV7-9	-	-	TRBJ1-1	TGTGCCAGCAGCTTAGGGGTGGGGGCTAACACTGAAGCTTTCTTT	CASSLGVGANTEAFF
TRBV29-1	many	-	TRBJ2-3	TGCAGCGTTTGTACAGGGAGCGCAGATACGCAGTATTTT	CSVCTGSADTQYF
TRBV7-8	few	TRBD2	TRBJ2-1	TGTGCCAGCAGCTTAGTCAGCGGGGGCCAGTTCTTC	CASSLVSGGQFF
TRBV7-9	medium-sized	-	TRBJ2-6	TGTGCCAGCAGCTCCTTGGATAGGCAGGGTAGGGCCAACGTCCTGACTTTC	CASSSLDRQGRANVLTF
TRBV2	-	TRBD2	TRBJ2-5	TGTGCCAGCAGCACCCAGGGAGGGGAGACCCAGTACTTC	CASSTQGGETQYF
TRBV4-2	few	-	TRBJ2-7	TGTGCCAGCAGCCGCCTCGAAGTTCTCTCCGAGCAGTACTTC	CASSRLEVLSEQYF